This TCR beta chain was profiled in a study of follicular helper T cells after annual influenza vaccination. Clones were sequenced by immunoSEQ multiplex PCR, and TCRdb holds only the in-frame ones, with some missing. The table includes thousands of clones, roughly 80% detected once. There are 14 residues in the CDR3. V was clipped by 1 base and J by 0 bases, with 7 bases between them. The germline V gene encodes CDR1 SGHTA and CDR2 FQGNSA. Indicated time point: 2015-2016 season, 7 days after influenza vaccination. Donors were community-dwelling with no influenza vaccine in the prior 6 months. The receptor was isolated from an adult who received the influenza vaccine. The material sequenced was CXCR5+ CD38- circulating T follicular helper cells from blood, taken 7 days after influenza vaccination. Subset specified: circulating Tfh, non-naive CD4+CXCR5+PD-1+ (ICOS+CD38+ or ICOS-CD38-). The chain uses TRBV7-2 and TRBJ2-7, with D unclear. This chain's CDR3 is CASSLERDSYEQYF. The CDR3 nucleotides read TGTGCCAGCAGCTTAGAGCGTGACTCCTACGAGCAGTACTTC.